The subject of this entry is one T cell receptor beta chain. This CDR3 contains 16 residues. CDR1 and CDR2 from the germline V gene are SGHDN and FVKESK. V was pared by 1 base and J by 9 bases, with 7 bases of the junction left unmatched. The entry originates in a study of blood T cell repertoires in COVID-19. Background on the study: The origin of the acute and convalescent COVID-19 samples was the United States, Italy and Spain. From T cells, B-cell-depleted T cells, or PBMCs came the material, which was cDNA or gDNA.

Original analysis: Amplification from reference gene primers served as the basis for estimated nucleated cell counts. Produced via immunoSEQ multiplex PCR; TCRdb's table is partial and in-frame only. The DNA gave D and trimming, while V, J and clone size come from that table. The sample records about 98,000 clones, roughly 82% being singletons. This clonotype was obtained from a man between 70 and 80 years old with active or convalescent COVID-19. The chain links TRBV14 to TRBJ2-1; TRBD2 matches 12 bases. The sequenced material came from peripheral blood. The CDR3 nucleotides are TGTGCCAGCAGCCAAGTGACTAGCGGGGGCTTGGTTGAGCAGTTCTTC. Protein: CASSQVTSGGLVEQFF.